The 21 T cell receptor beta chains in this list originate from one sample, sequenced in a study of immune evolution from preneoplasia to lung adenocarcinoma. Some clones are missing from TCRdb's copy, which holds only in-frame ones; the method was immunoSEQ multiplex PCR. The sample contains 10,000 or so clones, 79% of which appear only once. The source material was FFPE minimally invasive lung adenocarcinoma tissue. Source of these receptors: a donor aged 70 or over with lung adenocarcinoma.

The J gene is TRBJ1-1, the V gene TRBV4-1; the D is unclear. Germline V lookup: CDR1 MGHRA, CDR2 YSYEKL. The V end was cut by 3 bases, the J end by 1 base, with 12 bases between. CDR3 length equals 15 residues. The CDR3 sequence is CASSQEDGSNTEAFF. The CDR3 DNA follows: TGCGCCAGCAGCCAGGAGGACGGATCGAACACTGAAGCTTTCTTT.

The chain recombines TRBV5-1 with TRBJ2-2, with D possibly being TRBD2 (5 bases). Germline V gene lookup returns CDR1 SGHRS and CDR2 YFSETQ. This CDR3 spans 16 amino acids. V lost 0 bases and J 4 bases, leaving 13 bases between the germline ends. The CDR3 protein is CASSLELRGPTGELFF. As DNA, the CDR3 is TGCGCCAGCAGCTTGGAATTACGGGGTCCCACCGGGGAGCTGTTTTTT. Complete variable domain (other parts from reference TRBV5-1 and TRBJ2-2): KAGVTQTPRYLIKTRGQQVTLSCSPISGHRSVSWYQQTPGQGLQFLFEYFSETQRNKGNFPGRFSGRQFSNSRSEMNVSTLELGDSALYLCASSLELRGPTGELFFGEGSRLTVL.

This clone turned up a few times. V and J are TRBV18 and TRBJ2-1; D may correspond to TRBD1 or TRBD2 (5 bases each). Trimming stripped 6 bases from V and 4 bases from J, with 19 bases between. The germline CDR1 and CDR2 sequences are KGHSH and LQKENI. The CDR3 has 16 amino acids. For the CDR3, the DNA is TGTGCCAGCTCCTCCGGGACGAGACTACAGTACAATGAGCAGTTCTTC. Translated, it gives CASSSGTRLQYNEQFF.

This sequence joins TRBV27 and TRBJ1-1; perhaps TRBD1 as D (6 bases). The CDR3 has 15 residues. Germline V CDR1 and CDR2: MNHEY, SMNVEV (reference sequence). V gave up 6 bases and J gave up 7 bases, with 21 bases separating them. CDR3 amino acids: CASRPLSAGADEAFF. CDR3 nucleotides: TGTGCCAGCAGGCCGCTATCCGCAGGGGCGGATGAAGCTTTCTTT.

The J gene is TRBJ2-5, the V gene TRBV19; possible D gene TRBD2, 7 bases. Trimming pared 6 bases from V and 5 bases from J, leaving 19 bases between. Germline V CDR1 and CDR2: LNHDA, SQIVND (reference sequence). The CDR3 runs to 15 residues. CDR3 amino acids: CASSPLGGASETQYF. Written as DNA, the CDR3 is TGTGCCAGTAGCCCTTTGGGGGGGGCGAGTGAGACCCAGTACTTC.

This chain joins TRBV5-1 and TRBJ2-2, with D possibly matching TRBD2 (6 bases). Trimming cost V 3 bases and J 5 bases, with 11 bases left between them. The germline gives CDR1 SGHRS, CDR2 YFSETQ. The CDR3 runs to 14 residues. CDR3 loop: CASSYGGNTGELFF. CDR3 nucleotide sequence: TGCGCCAGCAGCTACGGGGGAAATACCGGGGAGCTGTTTTTT. The full variable domain, its missing parts supplied by reference TRBV5-1 and TRBJ2-2, is KAGVTQTPRYLIKTRGQQVTLSCSPISGHRSVSWYQQTPGQGLQFLFEYFSETQRNKGNFPGRFSGRQFSNSRSEMNVSTLELGDSALYLCASSYGGNTGELFFGEGSRLTVL.

This chain uses TRBV2 with TRBJ2-5; 8 bases are a match to TRBD2. The germline CDR1 and CDR2 sequences are SNHLY and FYNNEI. The CDR3 loop spans 14 amino acids. The V gene end was trimmed by 6 bases and the J gene end by 4 bases; junction bases not matched to a gene: 7. The CDR3 sequence: CASSVRGGRETQYF. CDR3 nucleotides: TGTGCCAGCAGCGTCCGGGGGGGGCGAGAGACCCAGTACTTC.

The V and J genes are TRBV11-2 and TRBJ2-1, with no clear D. V lost 5 bases, J lost 7 bases, and 12 bases lay in between. The CDR3 is 13 residues long. The germline V gene encodes CDR1 SGHAT and CDR2 FQNNGV. DNA for the CDR3: TGTGCCAGCAGCCGTCAGTCCTGGAATGAGCAGTTCTTC. Translating gives CASSRQSWNEQFF.

V usage is TRBV28 and J usage is TRBJ2-3, with D maybe TRBD2 (5 bases). The germline CDR1 and CDR2 sequences are MDHEN and SYDVKM. The V end was cut by 7 bases, the J end by 11 bases, with 22 bases between. The CDR3 has 14 amino acids. CDR3 bases: TGTGCCAGCACCTTAGATGGGCAGCGGCCCCAGCAGTATTTT. Amino acids: CASTLDGQRPQQYF.

The chain joins TRBV7-8 to TRBJ2-2, with 9 bases matching TRBD2. The J segment lost 5 bases and the V segment lost 6 bases, leaving 19 bases of the junction unmatched. The CDR3 sequence is 19 residues long. Germline V gene sequence: CDR1 SGHVS, CDR2 FQNEAQ. CDR3 bases: TGTGCCAGCAGGCTAATCCGGAGTGCAGCGGGAGGCCGTACCGGGGAGCTGTTTTTT. This encodes CASRLIRSAAGGRTGELFF.

The rearrangement uses TRBV6-1 and TRBJ1-2, with D perhaps TRBD1 (6 bases). CDR1 MNHNS and CDR2 SASEGT come from the germline V gene. The V end lost 1 base, the J end lost 8 bases, and 14 bases lay between the germline ends. This CDR3 has 14 amino acids. CDR3 nucleotides: TGTGCCAGCAGTGAAGGATCAGGGGTAAGAGGCTACACCTTC. Translation gives CASSEGSGVRGYTF.

The rearrangement uses TRBV28 and TRBJ1-2, with TRBD1 matching over 10 bases. This CDR3 region has 15 residues. Germline V gene data show CDR1 as MDHEN and CDR2 as SYDVKM. V was clipped by 5 bases and J by 6 bases; unmatched bases: 9. CDR3 sequence (DNA): TGTGCCAGCAGTCCCGGACAGGGGGAAATTCATGGCTACACCTTC. Translating it yields CASSPGQGEIHGYTF.

The chain links TRBV21-1 to TRBJ2-2; the D call of TRBD2 is as the table states it, not checked on the DNA. TRBV21-1 is a recognized pseudogene. CDR3 length equals 20 residues. The CDR3 DNA reads TGTGCCAGCAGCAAGCCCGACAAACTAGCATTAATCGCGAACACCGGGGAGCTGTTTTTT. It is translated as CASSKPDKLALIANTGELFF.

The V gene is TRBV19, the J gene TRBJ2-7, with TRBD1 identical over 11 bases. The CDR3 length is 15 residues. With V trimmed by 5 bases and J by 3 bases, 6 bases remained unmatched. Per germline, CDR1 LNHDA and CDR2 SQIVND (reference sequence). The CDR3 loop reads CASSHPGQGVYEQYF. CDR3 nucleotide sequence: TGTGCCAGTAGTCATCCGGGACAGGGGGTCTACGAGCAGTACTTC.

This clone was seen more than once but under ten times. This chain uses TRBV7-3 with TRBJ2-3; 8 bases line up with TRBD2. Germline-derived CDR1 and CDR2 are SGHTA and FQGTGA. V dropped 6 bases and J dropped 2; count of bases not matched to a gene: 7. This CDR3 is 15 amino acids long. The CDR3 region is CASSHSGGVTDTQYF. CDR3 DNA sequence: TGTGCCAGCAGTCACAGCGGGGGAGTCACAGATACGCAGTATTTT. Full variable domain (outside the CDR3, taken from reference TRBV7-3 and TRBJ2-3): GAGVSQTPSNKVTEKGKYVELRCDPISGHTALYWYRQSLGQGPEFLIYFQGTGAADDSGLPNDRFFAVRPEGSVSTLKIQRTERGDSAVYLCASSHSGGVTDTQYFGPGTRLTVL.

This chain joins TRBV11-3 and TRBJ2-1; 12 bases are shared with TRBD2. J was trimmed by 4 bases and V by 5 bases; bases with no gene match: 6. Germline V CDR1 and CDR2: SGHNT, YENEEA. This CDR3 region has 16 residues. The CDR3 protein is CASSRLGTSGYNEQFF. CDR3 nucleotides: TGTGCCAGCAGCCGACTCGGGACTAGCGGGTACAATGAGCAGTTCTTC.

This sequence joins TRBV30 and TRBJ2-3; TRBD1 matches 11 bases. Germline-derived CDR1 and CDR2 are GTSNPN and SVGIG (reference sequence). V shed 5 bases, J shed 1 base, and the junction held 5 bases outside the gene matches. This CDR3 has 15 residues. CDR3 region: CAWGQGAGGTDTQYF. The CDR3 coding sequence is TGTGCCTGGGGACAGGGGGCGGGAGGCACAGATACGCAGTATTTT.

The J gene is TRBJ2-1, the V gene TRBV5-1; D remains unclear. This CDR3 comprises 15 residues. Trimming stripped 0 bases from V and 6 bases from J, with 13 bases between. From germline, CDR1 is SGHRS and CDR2 YFSETQ. The CDR3 nucleotides are TGCGCCAGCAGCTTGGCGGGCGCCTACCCCAATGAGCAGTTCTTC. This gives the protein CASSLAGAYPNEQFF.

The rearrangement uses TRBV28 and TRBJ2-4; 8 nucleotides line up with TRBD1. V trimming: 8 bases; J trimming: 6 bases; junction bases outside the gene matches: 12. Per the germline V gene, CDR1 is MDHEN and CDR2 is SYDVKM. This CDR3 spans 15 amino acids. The CDR3 reads CASAPSQGALNIQYF. CDR3 nucleotide sequence: TGTGCCAGCGCCCCCTCCCAGGGGGCATTAAACATTCAGTACTTC.

The gene calls are TRBV5-1 and TRBJ1-1; D is undetermined. The CDR3 is made up of 14 amino acids. Germline CDR1 and CDR2: SGHRS and YFSETQ. The V and J ends lost 1 base and 0 bases respectively, with 7 bases between them. CDR3 sequence: CASSLKGLNTEAFF. CDR3 sequence (DNA): TGCGCCAGCAGCTTGAAGGGCCTGAACACTGAAGCTTTCTTT.

The chain couples TRBV11-2 to TRBJ2-3; perhaps TRBD2 as D (6 bases). V was clipped by 6 bases and J by 12 bases, with 13 bases between them. The CDR3 extends over 11 amino acids. Germline V gene lookup returns CDR1 SGHAT and CDR2 FQNNGV. CDR3: CASSSSVTQYF. In DNA form, the CDR3 reads TGTGCCAGCAGTTCTAGCGTTACCCAGTATTTT.